This is a list of T cell receptor beta chains from one sample in a study of shared clonotypes between healthy human individuals. TCRdb's copy holds only in-frame clones and misses some; the assay was immunoSEQ multiplex PCR. Found here are over a million clones, around three quarters of them singletons; the top ten hold 0.5% to 0.65%. What was sequenced was memory CD4+ T cells from PBMCs. These receptors all come from a man between 18 and 29 years old in good health. Some clones in this sample may be carry-over from other donors' samples. The CDR3 runs from the conserved cysteine through the conserved F or W. Each record gives: D gene, clone size, J gene, V gene, CDR3 protein, CDR3 DNA. D genes are given only for firm matches. Not all rows give a size; the values are once, few, many and, for expanded clones, a class.

TRBD2,NA,TRBJ2-6,TRBV29-1,CSVEDRGGRLGVGANVLTF,TGCAGCGTTGAAGATCGCGGGGGGAGGTTGGGAGTTGGGGCCAACGTCCTGACTTTC
NA,NA,TRBJ2-3,TRBV7-2,CASSALAATDTQYF,TGTGCCAGCAGCGCCCTAGCAGCCACAGATACGCAGTATTTT
NA,NA,TRBJ1-2,TRBV6-1,CATLAPGGMRGYTF,TGTGCCACACTAGCCCCTGGGGGAATGAGGGGCTACACCTTC
TRBD2,NA,TRBJ2-3,TRBV7-9,CASSPVGGTKHTDTQYF,TGTGCCAGCAGCCCGGTGGGGGGGACGAAGCACACAGATACGCAGTATTTT
NA,NA,TRBJ2-4,TRBV29-1,CSVGTSGQGKNIQYF,TGCAGCGTCGGGACGAGCGGGCAGGGGAAAAACATTCAGTACTTC
NA,NA,TRBJ1-2,TRBV11-2,CASSSKTGYGYTF,TGTGCCAGCAGCTCAAAGACAGGCTATGGCTACACCTTC
NA,once,TRBJ2-5,TRBV28,CASSLGAVETQYF,TGTGCCAGCAGTTTAGGCGCGGTGGAGACCCAGTACTTC
NA,NA,TRBJ1-5,TRBV30,CAWSPGDNQPQHF,TGTGCCTGGAGTCCTGGGGACAATCAGCCCCAGCATTTT
NA,NA,TRBJ2-7,TRBV5-1,CASSGQGNDEQYF,TGCGCCAGCAGTGGGCAGGGTAATGACGAGCAGTACTTC
TRBD2,NA,TRBJ2-2,TRBV2,CASSGGSGSFSGELFF,TGTGCCAGCAGTGGTGGTAGCGGGAGTTTTTCCGGGGAGCTGTTTTTT
NA,NA,TRBJ2-5,TRBV6-6,CASSPGSQETQYF,TGTGCCAGCAGTCCTGGGTCACAAGAGACCCAGTACTTC
NA,NA,TRBJ2-7,TRBV6-5,CASSYWSQGYNEQYF,TGTGCCAGCAGTTACTGGTCTCAGGGGTACAACGAGCAGTACTTC
TRBD2,NA,TRBJ2-5,TRBV4-1,CASSQEGNLGAGVVRETQYF,TGCGCCAGCAGCCAAGAGGGTAATTTGGGAGCGGGAGTGGTTCGAGAGACCCAGTACTTC
NA,NA,TRBJ1-5,TRBV7-2,CASSFDSYQPQHF,TGTGCCAGCAGCTTTGACAGCTATCAGCCCCAGCATTTT
NA,NA,TRBJ2-2,TRBV19,CASTLSRVSRELFF,TGTGCCAGTACACTGAGTCGGGTATCGAGGGAGCTGTTTTTT
NA,NA,TRBJ1-5,TRBV25-1,CASGLGGQPQHF,TGTGCCAGTGGGTTGGGGGGACAGCCCCAGCATTTT
NA,NA,TRBJ2-3,TRBV5-4,CASSLGSGTDTQYF,TGTGCCAGCAGCTTGGGGAGCGGCACAGATACGCAGTATTTT
NA,NA,TRBJ2-3,TRBV5-5,CASSLVWGGTQYF,TGTGCCAGCAGCTTGGTTTGGGGTGGTACGCAGTATTTT
NA,NA,TRBJ2-7,TRBV5-6,CASSLYLGETHYEQYF,TGTGCCAGCAGCTTGTATCTGGGGGAGACCCATTACGAGCAGTACTTC
NA,few,TRBJ2-5,TRBV7-2,CASSLDLRGLQETQYF,TGTGCCAGCAGCTTAGATCTGCGGGGCCTCCAAGAGACCCAGTACTTC
TRBD1,NA,TRBJ1-5,TRBV29-1,CSVVGQGGQPQHF,TGCAGCGTGGTAGGACAGGGAGGTCAGCCCCAGCATTTT
TRBD2,NA,TRBJ2-1,TRBV12-5,CASGAGTSLSNEQFF,TGTGCTAGTGGTGCCGGGACTAGTTTATCCAATGAGCAGTTCTTC
TRBD2,NA,TRBJ2-4,TRBV7-3,CASSLGTSGTNIQYF,TGTGCCAGCAGCCTAGGAACTAGCGGGACCAACATTCAGTACTTC
TRBD1,few,TRBJ2-4,TRBV4-3,CASSQESTGGAKAKNIQYF,TGCGCCAGCAGCCAAGAATCCACAGGGGGTGCCAAGGCCAAAAACATTCAGTACTTC
NA,NA,TRBJ2-7,TRBV11-3,CASTPATITYEQYF,TGTGCCAGCACCCCAGCGACCATCACCTACGAGCAGTACTTC
NA,once,TRBJ1-1,TRBV29-1,CSVSYAGRNTEAFF,TGCAGCGTATCTTACGCGGGCAGGAACACTGAAGCTTTCTTT
NA,once,TRBJ1-2,TRBV5-6,CASSPGRANYGYTF,TGTGCCAGCAGCCCGGGACGGGCGAACTATGGCTACACCTTC
TRBD2,few,TRBJ2-5,TRBV11-1,CASSSPGGETQYF,TGTGCCAGCAGCTCCCCGGGGGGTGAGACCCAGTACTTC